This TCR beta chain comes out of a study of shared clonotypes between healthy human individuals. Study-wide results and limits: Shared clonotypes across all four donors exceeded non-shared ones in generation probability. What rarefaction showed was incomplete sorted-subset sequencing despite large depth.

Concerning this clone itself: What it binds is unknown.

Positive CCR7 selection of CD45RO-negative cells yielded the naive CD8 cells, and terminally differentiated effector memory CD45RA+ cells were excluded. In replicate PCRs of sorted subsets, approximately 210 ng DNA, about 30,000 T cell genomes, was used. Original processing methods: As immunoSEQ supplied junction-only sequences (without quality scores), filtering differed. Data came from immunoSEQ multiplex PCR; TCRdb stores just in-frame clones and leaves some out. V and J calls and clone size follow that table, whereas D and trimming were derived from the DNA. Here the sample spans 2 million to 2.5 million clones, more than 85% being singletons. Per germline, CDR1 SGHDT and CDR2 YYEEEE. CDR3 length equals 15 residues. Trimming removed 0 bases at V and 3 bases at J, with 13 bases between.

The V gene is TRBV5-6, the J gene TRBJ2-7; D gene ambiguous. The TCR comes from a man between 18 and 35 years old in good health. Some clones in this sample may be carry-over from other donors' samples. Sequences were obtained from naive CD8+ T cells from PBMCs. The CDR3 DNA sequence: TGTGCCAGCAGCTTGGCCCCGGGTTCGTACTACGAGCAGTACTTC. Translation: CASSLAPGSYYEQYF.